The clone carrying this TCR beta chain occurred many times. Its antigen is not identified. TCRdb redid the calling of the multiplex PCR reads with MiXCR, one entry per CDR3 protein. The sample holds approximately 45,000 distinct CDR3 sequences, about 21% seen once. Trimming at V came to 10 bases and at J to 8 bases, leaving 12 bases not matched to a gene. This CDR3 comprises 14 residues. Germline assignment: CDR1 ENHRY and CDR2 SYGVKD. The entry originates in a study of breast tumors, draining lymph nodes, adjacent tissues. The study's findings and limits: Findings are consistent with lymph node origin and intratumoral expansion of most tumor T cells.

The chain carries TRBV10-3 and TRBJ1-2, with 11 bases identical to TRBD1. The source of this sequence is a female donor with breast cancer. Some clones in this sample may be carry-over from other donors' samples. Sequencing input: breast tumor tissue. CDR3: CATALGQGAGGYTF. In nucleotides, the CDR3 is TGTGCCACCGCCCTTGGACAGGGGGCAGGAGGCTACACCTTC.